This T cell receptor beta chain derives from a study of CD8 T cells in ankylosing spondylitis. Comments on this clonotype: Given a much more abundant clone one base away, this may be a read error.

Quantitative 5'-RACE with molecular barcodes generated TCR beta libraries. One entry per CDR3 protein, called by TCRdb with MiXCR from the 5' RACE reads. The table has 200,000 or so distinct CDR3 sequences, roughly 25% seen once. The sequence was collected from a male donor with ankylosing spondylitis or in good health (not recorded which). The sample taken for sequencing was blood, either unsorted or a sorted T cell fraction (not recorded which).

The CDR3 here is CATSDPGQSEQHF. The CDR3 DNA reads TGTGCCACCAGTGATCCGGGCCAAAGCGAGCAGCACTTC. The V call is TRBV24-1, the J call TRBJ2-7; no clear D gene. The germline V gene encodes CDR1 KGHDR and CDR2 SFDVKD. CDR3 length: 13 amino acids.